This TCR beta chain was sequenced during a study of shared clonotypes between healthy human individuals. Libraries were prepared by immunoSEQ multiplex PCR; TCRdb keeps only in-frame clonotypes and omits some of them. The sample includes about 1.4 million clones, about 96% seen only once; the top ten take roughly 1.2%. For this clone: Its matching antigen is unknown.

General study findings and limits: The represented genetic and exposure-history diversity was limited by the small number of donors.

V was shortened by 5 bases and J by 0 bases, with 10 bases between the two germline ends. The germline CDR1 and CDR2 sequences are SNHLY and FYNNEI. The CDR3 has 15 amino acids. V is TRBV2 and J is TRBJ2-2; D might be TRBD1 (5 bases). Specimen: naive CD4+ T cells sorted from blood. Subset specified: CD45RA+ positively selected. The TCR originated in a young man in good health. The CDR3 bases are TGTGCCAGCAGTTACAGGTTTACGAACACCGGGGAGCTGTTTTTT. Translated: CASSYRFTNTGELFF.